Sequencing of this T cell receptor beta chain was carried out in a study of response to subunit inactivated influenza vaccine. A few counts support this clonotype. Its antigen is unidentified. The CDR3 spans 12 residues. The V and J ends lost 4 bases and 4 bases respectively, with 8 bases between them. Per germline, CDR1 SEHNR and CDR2 FQNEAQ (reference sequence). TCRdb called the RT-PCR reads again in MiXCR, with one record for every CDR3 protein. The table includes fewer than 700,000 distinct CDR3 sequences, 10% to 15% detected once. Study observations and caveats: Few new T cells, the authors suggested, are recruited by each seasonal influenza vaccination.

The material sequenced was PBMCs from blood, taken 45 days after vaccination. The sequence was obtained from a man aged 45-60 years who received an inactivated influenza vaccine. The chain joins TRBV7-9 to TRBJ2-7; D may correspond to TRBD1 or TRBD2 (5 bases each). The CDR3 nucleotides are TGTGCCAGCAGCTCTTGGGGGTACGAGCAGTACTTC. Translating gives CASSSWGYEQYF.